The 22 T cell receptor beta chains given below trace back to one sample, sequenced in a study of T cells after yellow fever vaccination (dated by TCRdb to the late 2010s). This specimen's treatment or condition label, per the study, means: live attenuated yellow fever vaccine strain. Library preparation used 5' RACE. Sequencing was performed on an Illumina HiSeq 2500. Using fastp at Q25 and MiXCR, TCRdb reprocessed the public reads and kept productive beta chains. Rows with one shared CDR3 protein collapse into an entry with the most common genes and DNA. This sample comprises under 55,000 distinct CDR3 sequences, 6.5% to 8.5% of them detected only once. The ten largest account for 20% to 25% of the sample. Sample: CD8+ T cells not binding an NS4B(214-222) dextramer, sorted from PBMCs, taken about 41 days after the first yellow fever vaccination. According to the study, the label for this sample's cell subset or site signals: NS4B epitope dextramer-negative CD8 T cells. These receptors originate from a man aged 18-30 years who received the YFV17D yellow fever vaccine.

This chain links TRBV5-6 with TRBJ2-2, with TRBD2 identical over 13 bases. CDR1 is SGHDT and CDR2 is YYEEEE in the germline V gene. J was trimmed by 4 bases and V by 0 bases; bases with no gene match: 6. This CDR3 has 18 amino acids. This CDR3 reads CASSLDELAGGPTGELFF. CDR3 nucleotide sequence: TGTGCCAGCAGCTTGGATGAACTAGCGGGGGGGCCCACCGGGGAGCTGTTTTTT.

This clonotype was detected a few times. The gene calls are TRBV6-2 or TRBV6-3 and TRBJ2-7; a weak D match, TRBD1 (5 bases). V lost 0 bases and J 1 base, leaving 16 bases between the germline ends. This CDR3 spans 17 amino acids. CDR1 is MNHEY and CDR2 is SVGEGT in the germline V gene. The CDR3 spells CASSYSSAGHRSYEQYF. The CDR3 nucleotides are TGTGCCAGCAGTTACTCCAGTGCAGGGCATCGGTCCTACGAGCAGTACTTC.

This clonotype has at least ten counts. The gene calls are TRBV7-9 and TRBJ2-1; D gene uncertain. Germline V gives CDR1 SEHNR, CDR2 FQNEAQ (reference sequence). This CDR3 has 13 residues. V was pared by 5 bases and J by 0 bases, with 5 bases between. The CDR3 DNA sequence: TGTGCCAGCAGCCGCAGCTCCTACAATGAGCAGTTCTTC. This encodes CASSRSSYNEQFF.

The chain links TRBV5-4 to TRBJ2-1; the D gene is possibly TRBD2 (7 bases). V lost 4 bases and J lost 8, with 25 bases in between. The CDR3 extends over 17 amino acids. Germline V gene data show CDR1 as SGHNT and CDR2 as YYREEE (reference sequence). This chain's CDR3 is CASSRGIGGPFFYEQFF. CDR3 sequence (DNA): TGTGCCAGCAGCAGGGGCATCGGGGGGCCTTTCTTCTATGAGCAGTTCTTC.

This clonotype was picked up many times. The chain has TRBV12-3 or TRBV12-4 and TRBJ1-1; D uncertain. The CDR3 sequence is 12 residues long. The V end was cut by 4 bases, the J end by 1 base, with 4 bases between. The CDR3 loop reads CASSYGNTEAFF. The DNA for the CDR3 is TGTGCCAGCAGTTACGGGAACACTGAAGCTTTCTTT.

Many counts were recorded for this clonotype. V gene TRBV4-1 combines with J gene TRBJ2-1; D possibly corresponds to TRBD2 (6 bases). The CDR3 has 14 residues. With 0 bases removed from V and 6 bases from J, the gap between germline ends came to 9 bases. Germline CDR1 MGHRA, CDR2 YSYEKL. The CDR3 sequence: CASSQEGRSNEQFF. CDR3 nucleotide sequence: TGCGCCAGCAGCCAAGAGGGGAGGTCCAATGAGCAGTTCTTC.

The chain recombines TRBV12-3 or TRBV12-4 with TRBJ2-5; D could derive from TRBD1 or TRBD2 (5 bases each). The CDR3 has 14 residues. Between the trimmed V and J ends, which lost 8 bases and 2 bases, there was a span of 15 bases. As DNA, the CDR3 is TGTGCCAGCGGACGGACCGAGGGGCAAGAGACCCAGTACTTC. It encodes CASGRTEGQETQYF.

This clonotype turned up a few times. The chain carries TRBV7-8 and TRBJ1-1; 7 bases are shared with TRBD1. Germline assignment: CDR1 SGHVS and CDR2 FQNEAQ. The CDR3 covers 13 residues. Unmatched junction bases numbered 3, after V lost 4 bases and J lost 4 bases. As DNA, the CDR3 is TGTGCCAGCAGCTCCAGGGGGGGCACTGAAGCTTTCTTT. This encodes CASSSRGGTEAFF.

This clonotype came up many times. The rearrangement joins TRBV10-2 to TRBJ1-5; 11 positions match TRBD1. Germline CDR1 is WSHSY and CDR2 is SAAADI. The CDR3 runs 15 residues. V lost 5 bases and J lost 6; bases outside the gene matches: 6. The CDR3, as DNA: TGCGCCAGCAGTCGGGACAGGGGGTTTGTTCAGCCCCAGCATTTT. It specifies CASSRDRGFVQPQHF.

CDR3 coding DNA: TGTGCCAGCAGCGAAATTGATTGGAATTCACCCCTCCACTTT. It codes for CASSEIDWNSPLHF. The rearrangement joins TRBV11-2 to TRBJ1-6; no definite D call. V was shortened by 5 bases and J by 7 bases, with 12 bases between the two germline ends. Germline CDR1 and CDR2: SGHAT and FQNNGV. The CDR3 has 14 residues.

This clonotype was found many times. The chain carries TRBV10-2 and TRBJ1-1; no clear D gene. V was trimmed by 5 bases and J by 5 bases, leaving 15 bases between them. Germline lookup yields CDR1 WSHSY and CDR2 SAAADI. The CDR3 covers 14 residues. CDR3 nucleotides: TGCGCCAGCAGTCTAGGGCTGACGAGTACTGAAGCTTTCTTT. This translates into CASSLGLTSTEAFF.

This chain links TRBV14 with TRBJ2-3; 10 nucleotides align to TRBD2. The CDR3 totals 14 residues. The ends lost 6 bases at V and 3 bases at J; junction bases unmatched: 3. Germline V gene lookup returns CDR1 SGHDN and CDR2 FVKESK. This CDR3 is CASSVAGGTDTQYF. The CDR3 nucleotides are TGTGCCAGCAGTGTAGCGGGGGGAACAGATACGCAGTATTTT.

The chain joins TRBV5-5 to TRBJ1-2; D ambiguous. This CDR3 comprises 11 residues. The germline V and J ends were trimmed by 7 bases and 7 bases, with 11 bases remaining between them. Germline CDR1 is SGHKS and CDR2 is YYEKEE (reference sequence). The CDR3 region is CASDGGFGYTF. CDR3 coding DNA: TGTGCCAGCGATGGAGGGTTTGGCTACACCTTC.

This clonotype has more than one count but fewer than ten. V usage is TRBV4-3 and J usage is TRBJ1-1; TRBD1 matches at 8 bases. CDR1 LGHNA and CDR2 YSLEER come from the germline V gene. The CDR3 runs to 20 residues. V lost 0 bases to trimming and J lost 0 bases; unmatched junction nucleotides: 15. CDR3 sequence: CASSQDFRRDRGDMNTEAFF. DNA of the CDR3: TGCGCCAGCAGCCAAGACTTCCGTCGTGACAGGGGAGATATGAACACTGAAGCTTTCTTT.

The table lists this clonotype with a few counts. V and J are TRBV7-9 and TRBJ2-2; D may be TRBD1 or TRBD2 (5 bases each). Germline CDR1 and CDR2: SEHNR and FQNEAQ (reference sequence). The V gene lost 4 bases and the J gene lost 7 bases, with 16 bases spanning the gap. The CDR3 runs 15 residues. The CDR3 region has the DNA TGTGCCAGCAGCTGGAAGTGGGACGTCGTCGGGGAGCTGTTTTTT. This gives the protein CASSWKWDVVGELFF.

This clonotype was seen many times. The chain recombines TRBV20-1 with TRBJ2-5; 7 nucleotides line up with TRBD1. The length of the CDR3 is 14 residues. CDR1 is DFQATT, CDR2 SNEGSKA, per germline (reference sequence). V was clipped by 5 bases and J by 1 base; unmatched bases: 7. CDR3 loop: CSALKQGIQETQYF. CDR3 in DNA: TGCAGTGCTCTAAAACAGGGGATCCAAGAGACCCAGTACTTC.

This clonotype has more than one count but fewer than ten. CDR3 loop: CSARGTVNYEQYV. Here the CDR3 DNA reads TGCAGTGCTAGAGGAACGGTTAACTACGAGCAGTACGTC. The rearrangement joins TRBV20-1 to TRBJ2-7, with D unresolved. The germline V gene has CDR1 DFQATT and CDR2 SNEGSKA (reference sequence). Deletions cut 1 base from V and 3 bases from J, with 10 bases between. There are 13 residues in the CDR3.

The V call is TRBV7-6, the J call TRBJ2-1, with unresolved D. Germline CDR1 reads SGHVS; CDR2 reads FNYEAQ. This CDR3 has 15 residues. Trimming removed 6 bases at V and 0 bases at J, with 12 bases between. For the CDR3, the DNA is TGTGCCAGCAGACAAGACTCGAGCTCCTACAATGAGCAGTTCTTC. It translates to CASRQDSSSYNEQFF.

The V and J genes are TRBV20-1 and TRBJ2-7; D remains unclear. The ends were cut back, 1 base at V and 7 bases at J, with 11 bases in the middle. CDR1 DFQATT and CDR2 SNEGSKA come from the germline V gene (reference sequence). The CDR3 runs 12 residues. The CDR3 region is CSARVLGIEQYF. In DNA, the CDR3 is TGCAGTGCTAGAGTTTTGGGGATAGAGCAGTACTTC.

Worth noting for this clonotype: This may be a read error, as it is one base from a much larger clone. The gene calls are TRBV5-1 and TRBJ1-1; D is perhaps TRBD1 (5 bases). Germline CDR1 and CDR2: SGHRS and YFSETQ. This CDR3 spans 14 amino acids. The CDR3 DNA reads TGCGCCAGAAGCTTGGTTATGGGGGGCACTGAAGCTTTCTTT. It specifies CARSLVMGGTEAFF.

The rearrangement joins TRBV6-1 to TRBJ2-7; D might be TRBD1 (6 bases). The CDR3 has 13 residues. With 6 bases removed from V and 2 bases from J, the gap between germline ends came to 11 bases. Looked up from germline, CDR1 is MNHNS and CDR2 is SASEGT. CDR3 in DNA: TGTGCCAGCAGGGGGACATCCCCCTACGAGCAGTACGTC. It specifies CASRGTSPYEQYV.

This clonotype occurred many times. The chain couples TRBV29-1 to TRBJ2-3; perhaps TRBD1 as D (7 bases). The ends were cut back, 4 bases at V and 4 bases at J, with 15 bases in the middle. The CDR3 is 14 amino acids. Germline CDR1 reads SQVTM; CDR2 reads ANQGSEA. The CDR3: CSVVRGEDADTQYF. The CDR3 bases are TGCAGCGTTGTCAGGGGGGAGGACGCAGATACGCAGTATTTT.